One and the same sample provided the 30 T cell receptor beta chains below, sequenced in a study of multiple sclerosis patients with progressive multifocal leukoencephalopathy. The protocol was immunoSEQ multiplex PCR, while the TCRdb copy is restricted to in-frame clones and leaves out a portion. Altogether 25,000 to 30,000 clones are present, 88% being singletons, with the ten largest covering 0.85% to 1.3%. Time point defined: before natalizumab initiation. Sequencing was done on a sample of PBMCs. All receptors come from a human donor with multiple sclerosis.

This clone was detected once. Other DNA sequences of this sample code for an identical CDR3. The chain joins TRBV6-1 to TRBJ2-1, with 12 bases fitting TRBD1. The CDR3 runs 16 residues. From germline, CDR1 is MNHNS and CDR2 SASEGT. Losses at the gene ends were 4 bases for V and 5 bases for J; bases not matched to a gene: 6. Written as DNA, the CDR3 is TGTGCCAGCAGTGGCCCGGGACAGGGGGCCAACAATGAGCAGTTCTTC. Protein product: CASSGPGQGANNEQFF.

The chain has TRBV5-8 and TRBJ2-5; perhaps D is TRBD1 or TRBD2 (5 bases each). V lost 0 bases, J lost 4 bases, and 19 bases lay in between. The germline V gene encodes CDR1 SGHTS and CDR2 YDEGEE. This CDR3 comprises 17 residues. The CDR3 DNA reads TGTGCCAGCAGCTTGGTCTATAACAGGAAGAGGGGAGAGACCCAGTACTTC. It codes for CASSLVYNRKRGETQYF.

V is TRBV27 and J is TRBJ1-6; 7 positions match TRBD1. This CDR3 comprises 11 residues. Germline CDR1 and CDR2: MNHEY and SMNVEV (reference sequence). V dropped 5 bases and J dropped 15; count of bases not matched to a gene: 4. CDR3 protein: CASSTTGVLHF. CDR3 coding DNA: TGTGCCAGCAGTACTACAGGGGTCCTCCACTTT.

The J gene is TRBJ2-2, the V gene TRBV10-1; TRBD1 aligns across 8 bases. CDR3 length equals 18 residues. Germline CDR1 and CDR2: WNHNN and SYGVQD (reference sequence). Trimming at V came to 0 bases and at J to 0 bases, leaving 6 bases not matched to a gene. The CDR3 nucleotides are TGCGCCAGCAGTGAGTCGGACAGGGCGTTCGCGAACACCGGGGAGCTGTTTTTT. Its translation is CASSESDRAFANTGELFF.

The chain combines TRBV6-5 with TRBJ1-1; D is perhaps TRBD1 (5 bases). Per the germline V gene, CDR1 is MNHEY and CDR2 is SVGAGI. Trimming stripped 6 bases from V and 0 bases from J, with 14 bases between. CDR3 length: 15 amino acids. The CDR3 loop reads CASSLGGPMNTEAFF. The CDR3 bases are TGTGCCAGCAGCCTGGGGGGACCCATGAACACTGAAGCTTTCTTT.

This chain uses TRBV5-4 with TRBJ2-5, with D perhaps being TRBD1 or TRBD2 (6 bases each). Germline assignment: CDR1 SGHNT and CDR2 YYREEE (reference sequence). V was pared by 2 bases and J by 5 bases, with 19 bases between. The CDR3 totals 16 residues. CDR3 protein: CASSLIGLGGGETQYF. CDR3 nucleotides: TGTGCCAGCAGCTTAATCGGGTTGGGGGGCGGGGAGACCCAGTACTTC.

The chain recombines TRBV18 with TRBJ1-2, with TRBD1 matching 10 bases. There are 13 residues in the CDR3. The V and J ends lost 6 bases and 12 bases, in that order; junction bases with no gene match: 10. Germline V gene data show CDR1 as KGHSH and CDR2 as LQKENI. CDR3 DNA: TGTGCCAGCTCCCTGGGGACAGGGGCAGTGGACACCTTC. Translated, it gives CASSLGTGAVDTF.

The chain has TRBV5-4 and TRBJ1-1; weak D call: TRBD1 (5 bases). From germline, CDR1 is SGHNT and CDR2 YYREEE (reference sequence). The length of the CDR3 is 15 residues. Trimming removed 1 base from V and 2 bases from J, with 12 bases in between. CDR3 sequence: CASSLSLRDNTEAFF. Here the CDR3 DNA reads TGTGCCAGCAGCTTGTCTCTCAGGGATAACACTGAAGCTTTCTTT.

The chain couples TRBV6-6 to TRBJ1-1; D possibly corresponds to TRBD1 (6 bases). The CDR3 has 14 amino acids. CDR1 and CDR2 (germline): MNHNY, SVGAGI (reference sequence). V lost 1 base and J 1 base, leaving 7 bases between the germline ends. In DNA, the CDR3 is TGTGCCAGCAGTTACTTACAGGGGAACACTGAAGCTTTCTTT. Amino acids: CASSYLQGNTEAFF.

Comments on this clone: One end of the junction fails to match germline, which may point to a read error. V and J are TRBV18 and TRBJ2-7, with TRBD1 identical over 9 bases. The CDR3 loop spans 16 amino acids. The germline V gene encodes CDR1 KGHSH and CDR2 LQKENI. The CDR3 region is CASSPPVVTGGLEQSF. CDR3 DNA sequence: TGTGCCAGCTCACCACCTGTAGTGACAGGGGGGCTCGAGCAGTCCTTC. Full variable domain (outside the CDR3, taken from reference TRBV18 and TRBJ2-7): NAGVMQNPRHLVRRRGQEARLRCSPMKGHSHVYWYRQLPEEGLKFMVYLQKENIIDESGMPKERFSAEFPKEGPSILRIQQVVRGDSAAYFCASSPPVVTGGLEQSFGPGTRLTVT.

This chain joins TRBV2 and TRBJ2-1; D gene unclear. The CDR3 runs 15 residues. V lost 4 bases and J 3 bases, leaving 13 bases between the germline ends. Germline assignment: CDR1 SNHLY and CDR2 FYNNEI. The CDR3 reads CASSASRPNYNEQFF. Written as DNA, the CDR3 is TGTGCCAGCAGTGCGTCCAGGCCCAACTACAATGAGCAGTTCTTC.

The rearrangement links TRBV19 to TRBJ1-1; no clear D gene. The CDR3 consists of 14 residues. V was cut by 6 bases and J by 0 bases, with 11 bases left in between. Per the germline V gene, CDR1 is LNHDA and CDR2 is SQIVND (reference sequence). CDR3 sequence reads: CASSRTDMNTEAFF. In nucleotides, the CDR3 is TGTGCCAGTAGCCGCACTGACATGAACACTGAAGCTTTCTTT.

The DNA of the CDR3 is TGTGCCAGCAGCTTATTGGGCGCCGGGGAGCTGTTTTTT. Amino acids: CASSLLGAGELFF. This chain uses TRBV11-2 with TRBJ2-2; D gene uncertain. The CDR3 is made up of 13 amino acids. Germline V gives CDR1 SGHAT, CDR2 FQNNGV. The ends were cut back, 2 bases at V and 6 bases at J, with 7 bases in the middle.

This sequence joins TRBV9 and TRBJ2-2; no firm D call. The CDR3 totals 13 residues. With 4 bases removed from V and 5 bases from J, the gap between germline ends came to 9 bases. The germline CDR1 and CDR2 sequences are SGDLS and YYNGEE. CDR3 sequence (DNA): TGTGCCAGCAGCCCTCGTTCTACCGGGGAGCTGTTTTTT. Translating it yields CASSPRSTGELFF.

The V call is TRBV30, the J call TRBJ1-5; maybe TRBD1 (5 bases). CDR1 and CDR2 from the germline V gene are GTSNPN and SVGIG (reference sequence). V shed 5 bases and J shed 0 bases, with 11 bases lying between them. The CDR3 spans 14 residues. CDR3 DNA sequence: TGTGCCTGGGACCAGGGCAATAGCAATCAGCCCCAGCATTTT. Translated: CAWDQGNSNQPQHF.

This clone is a singleton in its sample. The chain combines TRBV30 with TRBJ2-7, with no clear D. This CDR3 is 11 amino acids long. Germline V gives CDR1 GTSNPN, CDR2 SVGIG (reference sequence). Trimming removed 3 bases from V and 6 bases from J, with 9 bases in between. CDR3 sequence reads: CAWSRQREQYF. The DNA of the CDR3 is TGTGCCTGGAGCCGACAACGCGAGCAGTACTTC. Variable domain in full (rest from reference TRBV30 and TRBJ2-7): SQTIHQWPATLVQPVGSPLSLECTVEGTSNPNLYWYRQAAGRGLQLLFYSVGIGQISSEVPQNLSASRPQDRQFILSSKKLLLSDSGFYLCAWSRQREQYFGPGTRLTVT.

The J gene is TRBJ1-4, the V gene TRBV7-9, with D possibly matching TRBD1 (5 bases). Germline V gives CDR1 SEHNR, CDR2 FQNEAQ (reference sequence). The CDR3 has 15 amino acids. V dropped 1 base and J dropped 5 bases, with 11 bases sitting between them. The CDR3 loop is CASSLDGTVNEKLFF. CDR3 in DNA: TGTGCCAGCAGCTTAGATGGGACCGTAAATGAAAAACTGTTTTTT.

The DNA for the CDR3 is TGTGCCACCAGCAGAGATTTAGAACCGAACACTGAAGCTTTCTTT. Translation gives CATSRDLEPNTEAFF. This chain uses TRBV15 with TRBJ1-1, with no clear D. The CDR3 is 15 amino acids. Trimming shortened V by 0 bases and J by 1 base, and 9 bases separated the two germline ends. Germline V gives CDR1 LNHNV, CDR2 YYDKDF (reference sequence).

This clone occurred a few times. The chain couples TRBV14 to TRBJ1-6; D gene uncertain. Per germline, CDR1 SGHDN and CDR2 FVKESK. CDR3 length: 14 amino acids. With 4 bases removed from V and 4 bases from J, the gap between germline ends came to 8 bases. Here the CDR3 DNA reads TGTGCCAGCAGCCCCGGACGGTATAATTCACCCCTCCACTTT. It is translated as CASSPGRYNSPLHF.

V usage is TRBV5-8 and J usage is TRBJ2-1; 7 bases are shared with TRBD1. J was trimmed by 9 bases and V by 2 bases; bases with no gene match: 5. Germline lookup yields CDR1 SGHTS and CDR2 YDEGEE. The CDR3 has 13 amino acids. This chain's CDR3 is CASSFQGVGEQFF. CDR3 bases: TGTGCCAGCAGCTTCCAGGGGGTTGGTGAGCAGTTCTTC.

This clone was seen a few times. At one boundary the junction diverges from the germline segment, which might be a read error. This chain connects TRBV4-3 to TRBJ2-3; 12 positions agree with TRBD2. The CDR3 is 20 amino acids. Germline CDR1 reads LGHNA; CDR2 reads YSLEER. CDR3 in amino acids: CARSHRAGASGGGSTDTQYF. DNA of the CDR3: TGCGCCCGCAGCCACCGGGCGGGGGCTAGCGGGGGGGGTAGCACAGATACGCAGTATTTT.

This clone was seen a single time. The chain joins TRBV4-2 to TRBJ2-1; the D gene is possibly TRBD2 (6 bases). Germline CDR1 LGHNA, CDR2 YNFKEQ. The CDR3 extends over 15 amino acids. V lost 0 bases and J lost 4, with 10 bases in between. CDR3 coding DNA: TGTGCCAGCAGCCAAGATCGGGACTCTTACAATGAGCAGTTCTTC. Protein sequence: CASSQDRDSYNEQFF.

The rearrangement joins TRBV5-1 to TRBJ2-7; TRBD1 matches at 7 bases. CDR1 and CDR2 from the germline V gene are SGHRS and YFSETQ. The CDR3 has 12 amino acids. The junction had 3 bases not matched to a gene; V was cut back by 2 bases and J by 7 bases. CDR3 protein: CASSLQGREQYF. Written as DNA, the CDR3 is TGCGCCAGCAGCTTACAGGGGCGGGAGCAGTACTTC.

J is TRBJ1-2 and V is TRBV30, with TRBD1 as a possible D gene (5 bases). Per germline, CDR1 GTSNPN and CDR2 SVGIG (reference sequence). This CDR3 has 15 amino acids. The V end lost 1 base, the J end lost 4 bases, and 16 bases lay between the germline ends. The CDR3 loop is CAWSGDREFTYGYTF. The CDR3 DNA sequence: TGTGCCTGGAGTGGGGACCGGGAGTTTACCTATGGCTACACCTTC.

This clone was observed a single time. V is TRBV14 and J is TRBJ2-1, with D uncertain. Looked up from germline, CDR1 is SGHDN and CDR2 is FVKESK. Trimming took 0 bases from V and 7 from J, leaving 4 bases between them. The length of the CDR3 is 12 residues. In DNA form, the CDR3 reads TGTGCCAGCAGCCAAGAGTTTAATGAGCAGTTCTTC. It translates to CASSQEFNEQFF.

This chain connects TRBV2 to TRBJ1-1, with TRBD1 matching over 7 bases. V lost 7 bases to trimming and J lost 2 bases; unmatched junction nucleotides: 7. The CDR3 totals 14 residues. Germline CDR1 and CDR2: SNHLY and FYNNEI. The CDR3 sequence: CASTKRTGNTEAFF. The CDR3, as DNA: TGTGCCAGCACCAAACGGACAGGAAACACTGAAGCTTTCTTT.

The chain combines TRBV7-3 with TRBJ2-2; no definite D call. The V gene's germline CDR1 is SGHTA and CDR2 FQGTGA. CDR3 length: 13 amino acids. V lost 6 bases to trimming and J lost 5 bases, with 10 bases between them. The CDR3: CASSLTQTGELFF. The CDR3, as DNA: TGTGCCAGCAGTCTTACCCAAACCGGGGAGCTGTTTTTT.

This chain joins TRBV7-2 and TRBJ2-2; D perhaps matches TRBD2 (6 bases). The V end lost 0 bases, the J end lost 7 bases, and 15 bases lay between the germline ends. The V gene's germline CDR1 is SGHTA and CDR2 FQGNSA. This CDR3 comprises 16 residues. CDR3 loop: CASSLASGGVSGELFF. In DNA, the CDR3 is TGTGCCAGCAGCTTAGCATCGGGCGGGGTCAGCGGGGAGCTGTTTTTT.

V is TRBV19 and J is TRBJ2-3; 8 bases map to TRBD2. Germline values: CDR1 LNHDA, CDR2 SQIVND (reference sequence). V lost 5 bases to trimming and J lost 3 bases; unmatched junction nucleotides: 7. The CDR3 has 15 amino acids. The CDR3 nucleotides are TGTGCCAGTAGTCTAGCGGGTAGGGGGACAGATACGCAGTATTTT. It specifies CASSLAGRGTDTQYF.

The chain carries TRBV27 and TRBJ1-6; D is unclear. V lost 4 bases to trimming and J lost 3 bases, with 10 bases between them. This CDR3 contains 15 residues. The germline V gene has CDR1 MNHEY and CDR2 SMNVEV (reference sequence). The CDR3 coding sequence is TGTGCCAGCAGTTACGAGGCTCTCTATAATTCACCCCTCCACTTT. This gives the protein CASSYEALYNSPLHF.